The entry that follows covers one T cell receptor beta chain sequence. The target antigen is unknown. The sample originates from a study of OX40 agonist ivuxolimab in advanced cancers. Study as a whole: Each dose-escalation patient presented with hepatocellular carcinoma, melanoma, renal cell or head and neck cancer. Broader study findings: CD4+ T cells averaged fewer expanded clones than CD8+ T cells. The study found among the lowest clonal expansion in partial responders at 0.1-3.0 mg/kg.

Data came from immunoSEQ multiplex PCR; TCRdb stores just in-frame clones and leaves some out. Of approximately 100,000 clones in the sample, roughly 89% are singletons; the top ten hold 0.65% to 0.95%. This TCR was sampled from an adult with an advanced solid tumor such as melanoma, head and neck, liver or kidney cancer. The material sequenced was CD4+ or CD8+ T cells sorted from blood, taken in a trial of the OX40 agonist ivuxolimab.

CDR3 sequence (DNA): TGTGCCAGCAGATTCTCTGGGGCCAACGTCCTGACTTTC. Translating it yields CASRFSGANVLTF. The chain couples TRBV9 to TRBJ2-6; D not resolved. CDR1 is SGDLS, CDR2 YYNGEE, per germline. V lost 5 bases to trimming and J lost 0 bases, with 3 bases between them. The length of the CDR3 is 13 residues. The entire variable domain, with the rest obtained from reference TRBV9 and TRBJ2-6, is as follows: DSGVTQTPKHLITATGQRVTLRCSPRSGDLSVYWYQQSLDQGLQFLIQYYNGEERAKGNILERFSAQQFPDLHSELNLSSLELGDSALYFCASRFSGANVLTFGAGSRLTVL.